The TCR beta chain described here comes from a study of T cell responses to AZD1222 COVID-19 vaccine. Germline V gene sequence: CDR1 LGHDT, CDR2 YNNKEL (reference sequence). V lost 4 bases and J 2 bases, leaving 11 bases between the germline ends. The CDR3 has 14 amino acids. In the case of this clone: Other DNA sequences within the sample encode an identical CDR3.

Here immunoSEQ multiplex PCR was the method, and the copy in TCRdb shows in-frame clones only, minus some. The sample gives around 84,000 clones, about 85% of which show up once; about 1.6% is in the top ten. This clonotype was sampled from an adult in good health. Sample: peripheral blood, taken on day 0 of AZD1222 vaccination. The rearrangement links TRBV3-1 (or the pseudogene TRBV3-2) to TRBJ1-1, with D possibly matching TRBD1 (5 bases). The CDR3 region is CASSPGTVNTEAFF. The DNA of the CDR3 is TGTGCCAGCAGCCCCGGGACGGTAAACACTGAAGCTTTCTTT.